These 32 T cell receptor beta chains share one sample of origin, sequenced in a study of blood T cell repertoires in COVID-19. Assay: immunoSEQ multiplex PCR; the TCRdb copy retains only in-frame clones and omits some. The sample includes approximately 190,000 clones, roughly four fifths of them seen just once. Sequencing was done on a sample of peripheral blood. These receptors were obtained from a woman in her seventies with active or convalescent COVID-19.

The chain combines TRBV6-1 with TRBJ2-3; the match to TRBD1 covers 8 bases. This CDR3 comprises 15 residues. Looked up from germline, CDR1 is MNHNS and CDR2 is SASEGT. V was clipped by 5 bases and J by 5 bases; unmatched bases: 9. CDR3 sequence (DNA): TGTGCCAGCAGTAACGGACAGGGTAAAATAGATACGCAGTATTTT. Residues: CASSNGQGKIDTQYF.

The gene calls are TRBV2 and TRBJ2-1, with TRBD2 identical over 9 bases. CDR1 is SNHLY, CDR2 FYNNEI, per germline. Losses at the gene ends were 8 bases for V and 3 bases for J; bases not matched to a gene: 8. This CDR3 region has 15 residues. The CDR3 region is CASSPIAGDYNEQFF. CDR3 in DNA: TGTGCCAGCTCCCCAATAGCGGGAGACTACAATGAGCAGTTCTTC. Combining the CDR3 with reference TRBV2 and TRBJ2-1 gives the whole variable domain EPEVTQTPSHQVTQMGQEVILRCVPISNHLYFYWYRQILGQKVEFLVSFYNNEISEKSEIFDDQFSVERPDGSNFTLKIRSTKLEDSAMYFCASSPIAGDYNEQFFGPGTRLTVL.

This clone was found a few times. This chain joins TRBV6-1 and TRBJ1-6; the match to TRBD1 covers 7 bases. The CDR3 totals 14 residues. From germline, CDR1 is MNHNS and CDR2 SASEGT. Trimming at V came to 1 base and at J to 7 bases, leaving 1 base not matched to a gene. The CDR3 bases are TGTGCCAGCAGTGAAGGGACAGGCAATTCACCCCTCCACTTT. Amino acid sequence: CASSEGTGNSPLHF.

The chain couples TRBV6-5 to TRBJ2-7, with D perhaps TRBD1 (5 bases). The CDR3 runs 14 residues. With 2 bases removed from V and 4 bases from J, the gap between germline ends came to 12 bases. Germline V lookup: CDR1 MNHEY, CDR2 SVGAGI. The CDR3 DNA is TGTGCCAGCAGTTACGGGGCAGCTGGATACGAGCAGTACTTC. It yields the protein CASSYGAAGYEQYF.

The chain is built from TRBV6-5 and TRBJ2-7, with a possible D match to TRBD1 (5 bases). This CDR3 comprises 16 residues. CDR1 is MNHEY, CDR2 SVGAGI, per germline. With 4 bases removed from V and 0 bases from J, the gap between germline ends came to 16 bases. Written as DNA, the CDR3 is TGTGCCAGCAGTTTTTCAGACAGTCCTAGCTCCTACGAGCAGTACTTC. Protein product: CASSFSDSPSSYEQYF.

The gene calls are TRBV24-1 and TRBJ2-5; no clear D. CDR3 length: 16 residues. Trimming cost V 2 bases and J 5 bases, with 17 bases left between them. In germline, CDR1 is KGHDR, CDR2 SFDVKD. CDR3 sequence (DNA): TGTGCCACCAGTGATTCCTGGTCCTCCATCCGGGAGACCCAGTACTTC. This gives the protein CATSDSWSSIRETQYF.

The chain recombines TRBV21-1 with TRBJ2-7; the listed D gene, TRBD1, was not tested against the DNA. TRBV21-1 is classified as a pseudogene. This CDR3 is 15 amino acids long. This chain's CDR3 is CATRRGTGRTYEQYF. Written as DNA, the CDR3 is TGTGCCACTCGGCGAGGGACAGGGCGGACCTACGAGCAGTACTTC.

The V and J genes are TRBV10-1 and TRBJ2-3; TRBD2 agrees at 8 bases. This CDR3 comprises 14 residues. The germline CDR1 and CDR2 sequences are WNHNN and SYGVQD (reference sequence). With V trimmed by 6 bases and J by 5 bases, 7 bases remained unmatched. This CDR3 reads CASRTGLVGDTQYF. The CDR3 DNA is TGCGCCAGCAGGACGGGACTAGTTGGAGATACGCAGTATTTT.

This clone was observed a single time. The chain carries TRBV3-1 (or the pseudogene TRBV3-2) and TRBJ2-2; 14 bases align to TRBD2. This CDR3 spans 19 amino acids. Germline values: CDR1 LGHDT, CDR2 YNNKEL (reference sequence). V shed 3 bases, J shed 5 bases, and the junction held 11 bases outside the gene matches. CDR3 bases: TGTGCCAGCAGCCAGACCGGGACTAGCGGGAGAGGTGGGACCGGGGAGCTGTTTTTT. Translating it yields CASSQTGTSGRGGTGELFF.

V gene TRBV15 combines with J gene TRBJ2-5, with TRBD1 matching 8 bases. Trimming at V came to 1 base and at J to 4 bases, leaving 8 bases not matched to a gene. Germline assignment: CDR1 LNHNV and CDR2 YYDKDF (reference sequence). The CDR3 length is 16 residues. CDR3 bases: TGTGCCACCAGCAGAGGGGTTGACAGGGGTCGAGAGACCCAGTACTTC. It encodes CATSRGVDRGRETQYF.

This clone was counted a few times. The chain links TRBV3-1 (or the pseudogene TRBV3-2) to TRBJ2-3; 7 nucleotides match TRBD1. This CDR3 spans 16 amino acids. Germline values: CDR1 LGHDT, CDR2 YNNKEL (reference sequence). The J segment lost 1 base and the V segment lost 1 base, leaving 5 bases of the junction unmatched. The CDR3 nucleotides are TGTGCCAGCAGCCAAGGGAGACAGGGACGCACAGATACGCAGTATTTT. Translating it yields CASSQGRQGRTDTQYF.

V gene TRBV24-1 combines with J gene TRBJ2-2; possibly TRBD1 for D (6 bases). V lost 3 bases, J lost 2 bases, and 9 bases lay in between. The CDR3 is made up of 15 amino acids. CDR1 and CDR2 from the germline V gene are KGHDR and SFDVKD. CDR3 in amino acids: CATSDGTINTGELFF. The CDR3, as DNA: TGTGCCACCAGTGATGGGACAATAAACACCGGGGAGCTGTTTTTT.

This clone was recorded many times. The V gene is TRBV3-1 (or the pseudogene TRBV3-2), the J gene TRBJ1-1; TRBD1 matches at 8 bases. The V gene's germline CDR1 is LGHDT and CDR2 YNNKEL (reference sequence). The V gene end was trimmed by 2 bases and the J gene end by 4 bases; junction bases not matched to a gene: 3. The CDR3 contains 14 residues. In DNA, the CDR3 is TGTGCCAGCAGCCAACGACAGGGGCCCACTGAAGCTTTCTTT. Translated: CASSQRQGPTEAFF.

The rearrangement uses TRBV21-1 and TRBJ2-1; TRBD1, the table's D call, was not compared with the DNA. TRBV21-1 is a pseudogene locus. The CDR3 has 14 amino acids. CDR3 bases: TGTGCCAGCAGCTTCCGGACAGGGGGCAATGAGCAGTTCTTC. This gives the protein CASSFRTGGNEQFF.

V gene TRBV9 combines with J gene TRBJ2-3, with 8 bases identical to TRBD2. After removal of 4 bases from V and 1 base from J, the junction contained 5 bases not matched to a gene. The CDR3 totals 15 residues. The V gene's germline CDR1 is SGDLS and CDR2 YYNGEE. The DNA of the CDR3 is TGTGCCAGCAGCCCCCGGGAGGGGGGCACAGATACGCAGTATTTT. Amino acids: CASSPREGGTDTQYF.

The CDR3 region is CASSNGQTDYGYTF. CDR3 nucleotides: TGCGCCAGCAGCAACGGACAGACGGACTATGGCTACACCTTC. The rearrangement joins TRBV5-1 to TRBJ1-2; D perhaps matches TRBD1 (6 bases). Deletions cut 4 bases from V and 3 bases from J, with 13 bases between. This CDR3 comprises 14 residues. Germline CDR1 and CDR2: SGHRS and YFSETQ.

This clone was detected only once. The V gene is TRBV28, the J gene TRBJ2-5, with a weak D call TRBD1 (6 bases). The V gene's germline CDR1 is MDHEN and CDR2 SYDVKM. Trimming cost V 5 bases and J 1 base, with 17 bases left between them. CDR3 size: 16 residues. In nucleotides, the CDR3 is TGTGCCAGCAGTACCTGGGGCCAAGGGGGCCAAGAGACCCAGTACTTC. Translation gives CASSTWGQGGQETQYF.

The chain combines TRBV7-9 with TRBJ2-2; TRBD1 matches at 7 bases. J gave up 2 bases and V 5 bases, and 5 bases lay outside the gene matches. CDR3 length: 15 residues. Germline V gene data show CDR1 as SEHNR and CDR2 as FQNEAQ (reference sequence). CDR3 coding DNA: TGTGCCAGCAGCGCCCAGGGGGTAAACACCGGGGAGCTGTTTTTT. It codes for CASSAQGVNTGELFF.

The CDR3 loop is CASSVGTDNYGYTF. The DNA for the CDR3 is TGTGCCAGCAGCGTAGGGACAGACAACTATGGCTACACCTTC. This chain uses TRBV9 with TRBJ1-2; tentatively, D is TRBD1 (6 bases). The germline V gene has CDR1 SGDLS and CDR2 YYNGEE. Between the trimmed V and J ends, which lost 0 bases and 2 bases, there was a span of 8 bases. This CDR3 region has 14 residues.

V and J are TRBV27 and TRBJ2-5; possible D gene TRBD2, 5 bases. CDR1 and CDR2 from the germline V gene are MNHEY and SMNVEV (reference sequence). This CDR3 spans 13 amino acids. Trimming removed 4 bases from V and 8 bases from J, with 14 bases in between. The CDR3 loop reads CASSSSGRETQYF. The CDR3 DNA reads TGTGCCAGCAGTTCAAGCGGCCGGGAAACCCAGTACTTC.

This clone came up a few times. At the DNA level, this CDR3 is encoded by other sequences in the same sample as well. The chain joins TRBV5-1 to TRBJ2-3, with D possibly being TRBD2 (6 bases). This CDR3 comprises 14 residues. Germline CDR1 SGHRS, CDR2 YFSETQ. V was clipped by 4 bases and J by 0 bases, with 9 bases between them. The CDR3: CASSLGTSTDTQYF. The CDR3, as DNA: TGCGCCAGCAGCCTCGGGACTAGCACAGATACGCAGTATTTT.

The chain recombines TRBV5-1 with TRBJ1-1; D gene ambiguous. Germline V gene data show CDR1 as SGHRS and CDR2 as YFSETQ. The CDR3 spans 15 residues. The V and J ends lost 5 bases and 0 bases respectively, with 14 bases between them. CDR3 sequence (DNA): TGCGCCAGCAGGGCTTCGGTTGGGCTGAACACTGAAGCTTTCTTT. Protein product: CASRASVGLNTEAFF.

This clone was detected once. The chain recombines TRBV11-2 with TRBJ2-3, with 10 bases identical to TRBD1. V lost 2 bases to trimming and J lost 3 bases; unmatched junction nucleotides: 5. The CDR3 has 16 residues. Germline V CDR1 and CDR2: SGHAT, FQNNGV. CDR3 sequence reads: CASSLPRDRGTDTQYF. In DNA form, the CDR3 reads TGTGCCAGCAGCTTACCAAGGGACAGGGGTACAGATACGCAGTATTTT.

This chain connects TRBV7-2 to TRBJ2-7; 7 bases are shared with TRBD1. With V trimmed by 5 bases and J by 4 bases, 11 bases remained unmatched. This CDR3 has 15 amino acids. Germline assignment: CDR1 SGHTA and CDR2 FQGNSA. The CDR3 DNA reads TGTGCCAGCAGCCAGAAGGACAGGTTTGGTTACGAGCAGTACTTC. Its translation is CASSQKDRFGYEQYF. Full variable domain (missing parts from reference TRBV7-2 and TRBJ2-7): GAGVSQSPSNKVTEKGKDVELRCDPISGHTALYWYRQSLGQGLEFLIYFQGNSAPDKSGLPSDRFSAERTGGSVSTLTIQRTQQEDSAVYLCASSQKDRFGYEQYFGPGTRLTVT.

The count of this clone is one. This chain connects TRBV28 to TRBJ2-5; perhaps TRBD2 as D (6 bases). CDR3 length: 15 amino acids. Germline assignment: CDR1 MDHEN and CDR2 SYDVKM. The V end was cut by 5 bases, the J end by 6 bases, with 19 bases between. CDR3 protein: CASSLPGERVKTQYF. Here the CDR3 DNA reads TGTGCCAGCAGTCTCCCAGGAGAGCGGGTTAAGACCCAGTACTTC.

The chain has TRBV6-5 and TRBJ2-2; D perhaps matches TRBD2 (5 bases). Germline CDR1 is MNHEY and CDR2 is SVGAGI. The CDR3 length is 14 residues. Trimming shortened V by 5 bases and J by 4 bases, and 11 bases separated the two germline ends. CDR3 residues: CASSKRETTGELFF. The CDR3 coding sequence is TGTGCCAGCAGTAAAAGGGAGACCACCGGGGAGCTGTTTTTT.

This rearrangement joins TRBV30 to TRBJ2-7, with no clear D. This CDR3 region has 12 residues. CDR1 is GTSNPN, CDR2 SVGIG, per germline (reference sequence). The V end lost 0 bases, the J end lost 3 bases, and 6 bases lay between the germline ends. CDR3 bases: TGTGCCTGGAGTGTACAGTACTACGAGCAGTACTTC. Its protein is CAWSVQYYEQYF.

With regard to this clone: Different DNA sequences within this sample yield the same CDR3. The rearrangement uses TRBV19 and TRBJ1-5; 8 bases map to TRBD1. This CDR3 region has 13 residues. Germline-derived CDR1 and CDR2 are LNHDA and SQIVND (reference sequence). Germline trimming cut 9 bases from V and 2 bases from J; bases unmatched to any gene: 3. The CDR3 DNA reads TGTGCCAGCAAGGACAGGGGCAATCAGCCCCAGCATTTT. It is translated as CASKDRGNQPQHF.

The rearrangement joins TRBV6-6 to TRBJ2-7, with a possible D match to TRBD1 (5 bases). The CDR3 loop spans 14 amino acids. The V gene lost 0 bases and the J gene lost 3 bases, with 9 bases spanning the gap. Germline V gene lookup returns CDR1 MNHNY and CDR2 SVGAGI (reference sequence). CDR3 in amino acids: CASSYSRQNYEQYF. CDR3 sequence (DNA): TGTGCCAGCAGTTACTCGAGACAGAACTACGAGCAGTACTTC.

V gene TRBV29-1 combines with J gene TRBJ1-2; 7 bases map to TRBD1. CDR3 length: 11 residues. Germline CDR1 is SQVTM and CDR2 is ANQGSEA. Germline trimming cut 6 bases from V and 8 bases from J; bases unmatched to any gene: 6. In DNA form, the CDR3 reads TGCAGCGTCGGTACAGGGGTCGGCTACACCTTC. This sequence encodes CSVGTGVGYTF.

The chain is built from TRBV18 and TRBJ2-3, with 10 bases aligning to TRBD1. In germline, CDR1 is KGHSH, CDR2 LQKENI. The CDR3 has 17 amino acids. Trimming cost V 0 bases and J 2 bases; bases outside gene matches: 5. The CDR3 DNA follows: TGTGCCAGCTCACCACCGTTGACAGGGGGCCCCACAGATACGCAGTATTTT. Translating it yields CASSPPLTGGPTDTQYF.

The chain combines TRBV3-1 (or the pseudogene TRBV3-2) with TRBJ2-5, with a possible D match to TRBD2 (5 bases). There are 16 residues in the CDR3. CDR1 and CDR2 from the germline V gene are LGHDT and YNNKEL (reference sequence). V dropped 1 base and J dropped 1 base, with 13 bases sitting between them. CDR3 nucleotide sequence: TGTGCCAGCAGCCAAGGTGGTACTAGGAGCCAAGAGACCCAGTACTTC. As protein: CASSQGGTRSQETQYF.